The 22 T cell receptor beta chains below all came from one sample that was sequenced in a study of T cells in women clearing cervical HPV infection. TCRdb's copy holds only in-frame clones and misses some; the assay was immunoSEQ multiplex PCR. This sample's table reports about 36,000 clones. The sequencing input was blood buffy coat. These TCRs come from a woman between 18 and 70 years old with a cervical HPV16 infection that either progressed to CIN3+ or cleared (not recorded which).

Note on this clone: Coverage ceases 3 residues before the CDR3 finishes, and the germline J gene fills in the end. The V gene is TRBV7-3, the J gene TRBJ2-5; the D gene is possibly TRBD2 (7 bases). V was pared by 3 bases and J by 2 bases, with 16 bases between. The CDR3 covers 16 residues. CDR1 SGHTA and CDR2 FQGTGA come from the germline V gene. CDR3: CASSFRGGGRQETQYF. CDR3 DNA, as far as it was read: TGTGCCAGCAGCTTCCGGGGCGGGGGCCGGCAAGAGACC. Filled out from reference TRBV7-3 and TRBJ2-5, the complete variable domain reads GAGVSQTPSNKVTEKGKYVELRCDPISGHTALYWYRQSLGQGPEFLIYFQGTGAADDSGLPNDRFFAVRPEGSVSTLKIQRTERGDSAVYLCASSFRGGGRQETQYFGPGTRLLVL.

Turning to this clone: The read halts 3 residues ahead of the CDR3 end, with the missing end drawn from the germline J gene. Other nucleotide sequences from this sample produce the same CDR3. V is TRBV29-1 and J is TRBJ2-6; D might be TRBD2 (6 bases). Germline CDR1 is SQVTM and CDR2 is ANQGSEA. The germline V and J ends were trimmed by 2 bases and 2 bases, with 13 bases remaining between them. The CDR3 covers 16 residues. Partial CDR3 DNA: TGCAGCGTTGAAACTAGCTGGGCCCCTGGGGCCAACGTC. Translation gives CSVETSWAPGANV. The CDR3 in its entirety is CSVETSWAPGANVLTF.

As regards this clone: Read sequence stops 3 residues before the CDR3 end, and the germline J gene provides the missing end. The V call is TRBV30, the J call TRBJ2-1, with D maybe TRBD1 (5 bases). CDR3 length: 12 residues. Germline V gene data show CDR1 as GTSNPN and CDR2 as SVGIG (reference sequence). Trimming removed 0 bases from V and 7 bases from J, with 7 bases in between. Partial CDR3 DNA: TGTGCCTGGAGTGTTAGGGGAAATGAG. Amino acid sequence: CAWSVRGNE. The CDR3, in full, reads CAWSVRGNEQFF.

With regard to this clone: Sequencing ends 3 residues short of the CDR3 end; the germline J gene provides the rest. The chain combines TRBV11-2 with TRBJ1-2, with D unclear. CDR3 length equals 15 residues. Germline CDR1 SGHAT, CDR2 FQNNGV. V lost 0 bases and J lost 0, with 8 bases in between. This CDR3 reads CASSLETATNYGYTF. Incomplete CDR3 DNA: TGTGCCAGCAGCTTAGAGACTGCCACTAACTATGGC. Variable domain in full (rest from reference TRBV11-2 and TRBJ1-2): EAGVAQSPRYKIIEKRQSVAFWCNPISGHATLYWYQQILGQGPKLLIQFQNNGVVDDSQLPKDRFSAERLKGVDSTLKIQPAKLEDSAVYLCASSLETATNYGYTFGSGTRLTVV.

As to this clone: The read falls 3 residues short of the CDR3 end, and the missing part is taken from the germline J gene. This chain connects TRBV6-2 or TRBV6-3 to TRBJ2-2, with TRBD2 identical over 12 bases. The ends lost 5 bases at V and 4 bases at J; junction bases unmatched: 2. This CDR3 comprises 15 residues. In germline, CDR1 is MNHEY, CDR2 SVGEGT. CDR3 protein: CASSLAGGSTGELFF. Incomplete CDR3 DNA: TGTGCCAGCAGTCTAGCGGGGGGGAGCACCGGGGAG.

Note on this clone: The CDR3 end lies 3 residues beyond the end of the read and is filled in from the germline J gene. The chain recombines TRBV3-1 (or the pseudogene TRBV3-2) with TRBJ2-3; the D gene is possibly TRBD2 (7 bases). This CDR3 is 15 amino acids long. The germline V gene encodes CDR1 LGHDT and CDR2 YNNKEL (reference sequence). With 4 bases removed from V and 2 bases from J, the gap between germline ends came to 13 bases. CDR3 bases read: TGTGCCAGCAGCCTCGCGGGGGCCCCCACAGATACG. Translation: CASSLAGAPTDT. The CDR3 in full is CASSLAGAPTDTQYF.

Regarding this clone: The CDR3 goes on 3 residues after the read ends, and that part is filled in from the germline J gene. The gene calls are TRBV6-2 or TRBV6-3 and TRBJ2-7; TRBD1 might be the D (6 bases). Germline V gene sequence: CDR1 MNHEY, CDR2 SVGEGT. Trimming took off 5 bases at V and 5 bases at J, with 16 bases between the two ends. The CDR3 has 14 amino acids. The CDR3 loop reads CASSISGTLNEQYF. CDR3 DNA (partial): TGTGCCAGCAGTATTTCCGGGACATTAAACGAG.

Worth noting for this clone: The CDR3 extends 3 residues past the end of the read, so its final part is completed from the germline J gene. The rearrangement joins TRBV7-9 to TRBJ2-1, with D possibly TRBD1 on 5 matching bases. This CDR3 spans 12 amino acids. Looked up from germline, CDR1 is SEHNR and CDR2 is FQNEAQ (reference sequence). V dropped 5 bases and J dropped 5 bases, with 7 bases sitting between them. CDR3 DNA (partial): TGTGCCAGCAGCCCGACAGACAATGAG. This sequence encodes CASSPTDNE. The whole CDR3 region reads CASSPTDNEQFF.

In terms of frequency, this clone is medium-sized (0.01 to 0.1%). The CDR3 reads CASSPTPQASNTGELFF. CDR3 DNA, as far as it was read: TGTGCCAGCTCACCCACTCCTCAAGCATCGAACACCGGGGAG. This chain connects TRBV18 to TRBJ2-2, with D uncertain. The CDR3 goes on 3 residues after the read ends, and that part is filled in from the germline J gene. Deletions cut 3 bases from V and 0 bases from J, with 14 bases between. The CDR3 consists of 17 residues. CDR1 KGHSH and CDR2 LQKENI come from the germline V gene. The full variable domain, in which reference TRBV18 and TRBJ2-2 provide the parts outside the CDR3, is NAGVMQNPRHLVRRRGQEARLRCSPMKGHSHVYWYRQLPEEGLKFMVYLQKENIIDESGMPKERFSAEFPKEGPSILRIQQVVRGDSAAYFCASSPTPQASNTGELFFGEGSRLTVL.

Regarding this clone: The read ends 3 residues before the CDR3 terminus; that terminus is restored from the germline J gene. This sequence joins TRBV5-4 and TRBJ1-2, with TRBD1 matching over 7 bases. Looked up from germline, CDR1 is SGHNT and CDR2 is YYREEE (reference sequence). The CDR3 extends over 16 amino acids. V shed 0 bases and J 2 bases; nucleotides not matched to a gene: 7. CDR3 bases read: TGTGCCAGCAGCTTGGCCTCCGGGACAGAAAACTATGGC. It specifies CASSLASGTENYG. The whole CDR3 is CASSLASGTENYGYTF.

About this clone: The read gets to within 3 residues of the CDR3 end, and the germline J gene fills in the rest. The genes are TRBV30 and TRBJ1-2, with D possibly TRBD1 on 5 matching bases. V was shortened by 2 bases and J by 2 bases, with 12 bases between the two germline ends. The CDR3 consists of 14 residues. From germline, CDR1 is GTSNPN and CDR2 SVGIG (reference sequence). The part of the CDR3 DNA that was read is TGTGCCTGGAGTTACAGGACCCGCAACTATGGC. Its protein is CAWSYRTRNYG. The CDR3 as a whole reads CAWSYRTRNYGYTF.

Details on this clone: Sequencing ends 3 residues short of the CDR3 end; the germline J gene provides the rest. The V gene is TRBV20-1, the J gene TRBJ2-1, with D perhaps TRBD2 (5 bases). V lost 3 bases, J lost 7 bases, and 7 bases lay in between. CDR3 length: 11 amino acids. In germline, CDR1 is DFQATT, CDR2 SNEGSKA (reference sequence). The CDR3 protein is CSASEGNEQFF. The CDR3 bases that were read are TGCAGTGCTAGTGAGGGTAATGAG.

About this clone itself: The CDR3 end is not reached by the read, which stops 3 residues before it; the germline J gene fills it in. The V and J genes are TRBV2 and TRBJ1-5, with 11 bases aligning to TRBD1. Germline CDR1 SNHLY, CDR2 FYNNEI. The CDR3 has 15 residues. V lost 1 base to trimming and J lost 7 bases; unmatched junction nucleotides: 3. The sequenced part of the CDR3 DNA is TGTGCCAGCAGTGAAGGGTGGACAGGGGGCCAGCCC. Translation gives CASSEGWTGGQP. The entire CDR3 protein is CASSEGWTGGQPQHF.

Of note for this clone: The read falls 3 residues short of the CDR3 end, and the missing part is taken from the germline J gene. The chain links TRBV4-2 to TRBJ2-5; 12 bases are shared with TRBD2. This CDR3 spans 16 amino acids. Germline-derived CDR1 and CDR2 are LGHNA and YNFKEQ. J gave up 5 bases and V 4 bases, and 8 bases lay outside the gene matches. The CDR3 reads CASSRTLAGGWETQYF. The DNA read from the CDR3 is TGTGCCAGCAGCCGGACACTAGCGGGGGGTTGGGAGACC.

The sequenced part of the CDR3 DNA is TGTGCCATCAGCCTATCAGGCAATGAG. Amino acids: CAISLSGNE. The full CDR3 protein is CAISLSGNEQFF. The chain has TRBV10-3 and TRBJ2-1, with D unclear. The read finishes 3 residues shy of the CDR3 end, and the germline J gene is used to complete it. In germline, CDR1 is ENHRY, CDR2 SYGVKD. The ends were cut back, 6 bases at V and 6 bases at J, with 9 bases in the middle. The CDR3 is made up of 12 amino acids.

About this clone itself: The CDR3 end lies 3 residues beyond the end of the read and is filled in from the germline J gene. The V gene is TRBV11-2, the J gene TRBJ2-5; no clear D gene. Germline V gene lookup returns CDR1 SGHAT and CDR2 FQNNGV. This CDR3 comprises 12 residues. V was trimmed by 0 bases and J by 4 bases, leaving 3 bases between them. The CDR3 here is CASSLDRETQYF. Partial CDR3 DNA: TGTGCCAGCAGCTTAGATAGAGAGACC.

In the case of this clone: Coverage ceases 3 residues before the CDR3 finishes, and the germline J gene fills in the end. J is TRBJ2-7 and V is TRBV20-1; no clear D gene. V gave up 6 bases and J gave up 1 base, with 13 bases separating them. The CDR3 loop spans 13 amino acids. In germline, CDR1 is DFQATT, CDR2 SNEGSKA (reference sequence). CDR3 region: CSASRPTSYEQYF. The part of the CDR3 DNA that was read is TGCAGTGCCAGCAGACCGACATCCTACGAG.

Concerning this clone itself: The read ends 3 residues early relative to the CDR3; the germline J gene fills the gap. The chain joins TRBV7-3 to TRBJ1-3; D is unclear. Trimming pared 2 bases from V and 2 bases from J, leaving 10 bases between. Germline CDR1 is SGHTA and CDR2 is FQGTGA. The CDR3 extends over 15 amino acids. The CDR3 spells CASSLGSQPGNTIYF. CDR3 bases read: TGTGCCAGCAGCTTAGGTAGCCAGCCTGGAAACACC.

For this clone: The sequenced fragment ends 3 residues before the CDR3 boundary, so the rest is inferred from the germline J gene. V and J are TRBV5-6 and TRBJ1-6, with 10 positions matching TRBD1. The trim removed 4 bases at V and 8 bases at J, leaving 3 bases unmatched. Germline values: CDR1 SGHDT, CDR2 YYEEEE. The CDR3 sequence is 14 residues long. The part of the CDR3 DNA that was read is TGTGCCAGCAGCGTGGGACAGGGGTATTCACCC. This sequence encodes CASSVGQGYSP. The full-length CDR3 reads as CASSVGQGYSPLHF.

Comment on this clone: The CDR3 end falls 3 residues outside the read, so it is completed with the germline J gene. This chain connects TRBV5-1 to TRBJ2-2; TRBD1 aligns across 8 bases. With 5 bases clipped from V and 0 bases from J, the junction kept 3 bases outside the gene matches. Germline V lookup: CDR1 SGHRS, CDR2 YFSETQ. CDR3 length: 15 amino acids. The CDR3 is CASRPGQANTGELFF. CDR3 DNA (partial): TGCGCCAGCAGACCGGGACAGGCGAACACCGGGGAG.

With regard to this clone: The DNA ends 3 residues before the CDR3 does, and the rest of the CDR3 is filled in from the germline J gene. The chain joins TRBV7-9 to TRBJ2-7, with a possible D match to TRBD1 (5 bases). This CDR3 is built from 13 residues. Per germline, CDR1 SEHNR and CDR2 FQNEAQ (reference sequence). Trimming took 5 bases from V and 1 from J, leaving 9 bases between them. The CDR3 spells CASSPQASYEQYF. The CDR3 DNA, read in part, is TGTGCCAGCAGCCCACAGGCTTCCTACGAG. The variable domain in full, with the rest retrieved from reference TRBV7-9 and TRBJ2-7, is DTGVSQNPRHKITKRGQNVTFRCDPISEHNRLYWYRQTLGQGPEFLTYFQNEAQLEKSRLLSDRFSAERPKGSFSTLEIQRTEQGDSAMYLCASSPQASYEQYFGPGTRLTVT.

The CDR3 bases that were read are TGCAGTGCTAGAGGGGACAGGGGTACCGAG. Amino acids: CSARGDRGTE. The entire CDR3 protein reads CSARGDRGTEQYF. This rearrangement joins TRBV20-1 to TRBJ2-7; 10 bases are shared with TRBD1. The read comes to an end 3 residues before the CDR3 does, leaving the germline J gene to fill in the end. The V gene end was trimmed by 1 base and the J gene end by 6 bases; junction bases not matched to a gene: 3. The V gene's germline CDR1 is DFQATT and CDR2 SNEGSKA (reference sequence). The CDR3 runs 13 residues.